Below are 32 T cell receptor beta chains sequenced from a single sample in a study of T-cell memory formation after mild COVID-19. MiXCR, applied by TCRdb to the 5' RACE reads, yields one record per CDR3 protein. This sample has 300,000 to 400,000 distinct CDR3 sequences, with roughly 13% found just once. The sample was PBMCs or a T cell subset sorted from them (not recorded which). The receptors stem from a young man who had mild COVID-19 (a few samples of this study predate the infection). Cell type and time point are not known.

CDR3 sequence (DNA): TGTGCCAGCTCTTCAGACAGGGGAGGCGTTGGCTACACCTTC. It yields the protein CASSSDRGGVGYTF. The J gene is TRBJ1-2, the V gene TRBV18; 8 positions agree with TRBD1. J gave up 7 bases and V 6 bases, and 10 bases lay outside the gene matches. This CDR3 has 14 residues. Germline V gene data show CDR1 as KGHSH and CDR2 as LQKENI.

The chain uses TRBV12-3 or TRBV12-4 and TRBJ1-1, with 7 bases aligning to TRBD1. Trimming cost V 6 bases and J 8 bases; bases outside gene matches: 9. The CDR3 totals 13 residues. The CDR3 DNA sequence: TGTGCCAGCAGGGCCCGTGGACAGGCCGAAGCTTTCTTT. Amino acid sequence: CASRARGQAEAFF.

At least ten counts were recorded for this clonotype. At one end the junction does not follow the germline gene, possibly because of a read error. The gene calls are TRBV5-1 and TRBJ2-2; 9 bases fit TRBD2. The CDR3 loop spans 13 amino acids. Germline loops: CDR1 SGHRS, CDR2 YFSETQ. CDR3 in amino acids: CASSLAGPGELFF. The CDR3 DNA is TGTGCCAGCAGTCTAGCGGGGCCCGGGGAGCTGTTTTTT. The full variable domain, rest sourced from reference TRBV5-1 and TRBJ2-2, is KAGVTQTPRYLIKTRGQQVTLSCSPISGHRSVSWYQQTPGQGLQFLFEYFSETQRNKGNFPGRFSGRQFSNSRSEMNVSTLELGDSALYLCASSLAGPGELFFGEGSRLTVL.

This clonotype has only a few counts. The chain has TRBV18 and TRBJ2-6; weak D call: TRBD2 (6 bases). The V gene's germline CDR1 is KGHSH and CDR2 LQKENI. The CDR3 spans 18 residues. The V end was cut by 8 bases, the J end by 4 bases, with 24 bases between. CDR3 sequence (DNA): TGTGCCAGCCAAAGGAGCGGGCGTATCATAGCAGGGGCCAACGTCCTGACTTTC. This encodes CASQRSGRIIAGANVLTF.

The chain uses TRBV5-1 and TRBJ2-2; D possibly corresponds to TRBD2 (6 bases). The CDR3 spans 15 residues. V shed 3 bases and J shed 1 base, with 10 bases lying between them. Germline CDR1 is SGHRS and CDR2 is YFSETQ. The CDR3 DNA follows: TGCGCCAGCAGCTGGGTAGCGGAGAACACCGGGGAGCTGTTTTTT. It translates to CASSWVAENTGELFF.

The chain recombines TRBV20-1 with TRBJ2-1, with a weak D call TRBD1 (6 bases). From germline, CDR1 is DFQATT and CDR2 SNEGSKA (reference sequence). This CDR3 has 16 residues. Trimming pared 1 base from V and 9 bases from J, leaving 22 bases between. CDR3 sequence: CSARVAGAGFIREQFF. CDR3 nucleotides: TGCAGTGCTAGAGTCGCAGGGGCTGGTTTTATCCGTGAGCAGTTCTTC.

This clonotype was found a few times. The V gene is TRBV4-2, the J gene TRBJ2-7, with a possible D match to TRBD1 (5 bases). The CDR3 length is 14 residues. Looked up from germline, CDR1 is LGHNA and CDR2 is YNFKEQ. Deletions cut 2 bases from V and 2 bases from J, with 10 bases between. As DNA, the CDR3 is TGTGCCAGCAGCCAAAATCTAGGGGCCTACGAGCAGTACTTC. It is translated as CASSQNLGAYEQYF.

This clonotype was observed many times. V and J are TRBV9 and TRBJ2-5; D remains unclear. Germline V gene sequence: CDR1 SGDLS, CDR2 YYNGEE. V was pared by 0 bases and J by 5 bases, with 8 bases between. The CDR3 totals 13 residues. The CDR3 DNA is TGTGCCAGCAGCGTAGCTGGTGATGAGACCCAGTACTTC. Encoded protein: CASSVAGDETQYF.

This clonotype turned up a few times. This chain uses TRBV5-1 with TRBJ1-2; a weak D match, TRBD1 (5 bases). Deletions cut 3 bases from V and 5 bases from J, with 8 bases between. Germline V CDR1 and CDR2: SGHRS, YFSETQ. This CDR3 region has 12 residues. CDR3 coding DNA: TGCGCCAGCAGCTCGGGACTGTATGGCTACACCTTC. It codes for CASSSGLYGYTF. Supplemented by reference TRBV5-1 and TRBJ1-2, the full variable domain reads KAGVTQTPRYLIKTRGQQVTLSCSPISGHRSVSWYQQTPGQGLQFLFEYFSETQRNKGNFPGRFSGRQFSNSRSEMNVSTLELGDSALYLCASSSGLYGYTFGSGTRLTVV.

This clonotype was found a few times. V usage is TRBV20-1 and J usage is TRBJ2-3; the D gene is possibly TRBD1 (6 bases). Trimming shortened V by 3 bases and J by 2 bases, and 12 bases separated the two germline ends. The CDR3 contains 14 residues. Germline CDR1 is DFQATT and CDR2 is SNEGSKA (reference sequence). The CDR3 DNA reads TGCAGTGCTAGCCGTAGACAGGACACAGATACGCAGTATTTT. It specifies CSASRRQDTDTQYF.

The rearrangement uses TRBV6-6 and TRBJ2-2; TRBD2 is a possible D gene (6 bases). The CDR3 is 12 amino acids. From germline, CDR1 is MNHNY and CDR2 SVGAGI (reference sequence). V was pared by 6 bases and J by 6 bases, with 8 bases between. CDR3 loop: CASRDYSGELFF. The CDR3 DNA follows: TGTGCCAGCAGGGACTATTCCGGGGAGCTGTTTTTT.

This clonotype showed up just a few times. The chain links TRBV12-3 or TRBV12-4 to TRBJ1-2; a weak D match, TRBD1 (6 bases). V was shortened by 4 bases and J by 3 bases, with 18 bases between the two germline ends. The CDR3 totals 16 residues. CDR3 DNA: TGTGCCAGCAGTTCCTGGGGCTCAGGGGAAGACTATGGCTACACCTTC. Its protein product is CASSSWGSGEDYGYTF.

The chain joins TRBV11-1 to TRBJ2-1; a weak D match, TRBD1 (6 bases). Deletions cut 4 bases from V and 1 base from J, with 8 bases between. Germline values: CDR1 SGHAT, CDR2 FQDESV (reference sequence). This CDR3 has 14 residues. The CDR3 sequence is CASSYRVSYNEQFF. CDR3 sequence (DNA): TGTGCCAGCAGCTACAGGGTTTCCTACAATGAGCAGTTCTTC.

V and J are TRBV4-3 and TRBJ2-5; D might be TRBD1 (6 bases). Trimming shortened V by 4 bases and J by 4 bases, and 13 bases separated the two germline ends. Germline CDR1 and CDR2: LGHNA and YSLEER. The length of the CDR3 is 14 residues. Here the CDR3 DNA reads TGCGCCAGCAGCCCCGCCCCAGGGGTAGAGACCCAGTACTTC. Translated: CASSPAPGVETQYF.

This clonotype appeared a few times. The chain is built from TRBV7-2 and TRBJ2-6; D unresolved. V lost 5 bases, J lost 0 bases, and 11 bases lay in between. The CDR3 contains 16 residues. Germline CDR1 SGHTA, CDR2 FQGNSA. CDR3 loop: CASSVSSGSGANVLTF. The CDR3 nucleotides are TGTGCCAGCAGCGTTAGTTCGGGCTCTGGGGCCAACGTCCTGACTTTC.

The chain recombines TRBV9 with TRBJ2-5, with D unresolved. V lost 0 bases to trimming and J lost 5 bases, with 14 bases between them. This CDR3 is 15 amino acids long. CDR1 is SGDLS and CDR2 is YYNGEE in the germline V gene. CDR3 coding DNA: TGTGCCAGCAGCGTAGATGGCCACGGAAGGGAGACCCAGTACTTC. Protein product: CASSVDGHGRETQYF.

The chain has TRBV7-2 and TRBJ2-5; weak D call: TRBD2 (5 bases). This CDR3 is built from 14 residues. V dropped 5 bases and J dropped 1 base, with 11 bases sitting between them. Germline V gene lookup returns CDR1 SGHTA and CDR2 FQGNSA. The CDR3, as DNA: TGTGCCAGCAGCCAAGCCAGCGGCCAAGAGACCCAGTACTTC. This encodes CASSQASGQETQYF.

This clonotype occurred many times. The chain employs TRBV4-2 and TRBJ2-6; 8 nucleotides agree with TRBD2. After removal of 0 bases from V and 4 bases from J, the junction contained 2 bases not matched to a gene. Germline V gives CDR1 LGHNA, CDR2 YNFKEQ. The CDR3 length is 16 residues. This CDR3 is CASSQEAGVGANVLTF. The CDR3 nucleotides are TGTGCCAGCAGCCAAGAAGCGGGGGTCGGGGCCAACGTCCTGACTTTC.

This clonotype was counted between two and nine times. The chain recombines TRBV15 with TRBJ2-1; TRBD2 is a possible D gene (6 bases). The CDR3 has 16 residues. The germline CDR1 and CDR2 sequences are LNHNV and YYDKDF (reference sequence). The V end was cut by 6 bases, the J end by 0 bases, with 15 bases between. CDR3 DNA sequence: TGTGCCACCAGGGGTCCGGGAGCCTCCTCCTACAATGAGCAGTTCTTC. It translates to CATRGPGASSYNEQFF.

The genes are TRBV5-1 and TRBJ2-1; 9 bases map to TRBD1. V shed 4 bases and J 9 bases; nucleotides not matched to a gene: 8. Germline loops: CDR1 SGHRS, CDR2 YFSETQ. The CDR3 loop spans 14 amino acids. The DNA of the CDR3 is TGCGCCAGCAGCGGGGGGACAGGGCAGAGTGAGCAGTTCTTC. The encoded protein is CASSGGTGQSEQFF.

This clonotype was seen ten or more times. The V call is TRBV7-9, the J call TRBJ2-7; unclear D gene. The germline gives CDR1 SEHNR, CDR2 FQNEAQ (reference sequence). The V and J ends lost 0 bases and 3 bases respectively, with 9 bases between them. This CDR3 has 14 amino acids. CDR3 in amino acids: CASSLAGSLYEQYF. The CDR3 bases are TGTGCCAGCAGCTTAGCGGGCAGCCTCTACGAGCAGTACTTC.

CDR3 bases: TGTGCCAGCAGTTACTCTACCGGGAGTCATAATTCACCCCTCCACTTT. Translation: CASSYSTGSHNSPLHF. V gene TRBV12-3 or TRBV12-4 combines with J gene TRBJ1-6; D not resolved. Trimming took 4 bases from V and 5 from J, leaving 15 bases between them. The CDR3 consists of 16 residues.

The chain joins TRBV5-1 to TRBJ1-2, with D perhaps matching TRBD1 (5 bases). Germline V gene sequence: CDR1 SGHRS, CDR2 YFSETQ. The CDR3 has 14 amino acids. V dropped 6 bases and J dropped 0 bases, with 12 bases sitting between them. The CDR3 bases are TGCGCCAGCAATGGAGGGGCCCCTAACTATGGCTACACCTTC. Translating gives CASNGGAPNYGYTF.

V is TRBV6-2 or TRBV6-3 and J is TRBJ2-1; no definite D call. This CDR3 comprises 11 residues. Trimming removed 3 bases from V and 12 bases from J, with 9 bases in between. Germline-derived CDR1 and CDR2 are MNHEY and SVGEGT. The CDR3 reads CASSYGSLQFF. The CDR3 DNA reads TGTGCCAGCAGTTATGGTAGTCTGCAGTTCTTC.

In nucleotides, the CDR3 is TGTGCCAGCAGCTCCGGACAGCCCCTTTACAATGAGCAGTTCTTC. Translated: CASSSGQPLYNEQFF. J is TRBJ2-1 and V is TRBV7-9, with D perhaps TRBD1 (6 bases). Germline V CDR1 and CDR2: SEHNR, FQNEAQ (reference sequence). This CDR3 has 15 amino acids. Deletions cut 4 bases from V and 4 bases from J, with 14 bases between.

The chain uses TRBV20-1 and TRBJ2-3; TRBD1 agrees at 7 bases. This CDR3 spans 17 amino acids. Germline V CDR1 and CDR2: DFQATT, SNEGSKA (reference sequence). V trimming: 0 bases; J trimming: 3 bases; junction bases outside the gene matches: 12. The CDR3 DNA sequence: TGCAGTGCTAGAGATCCCGGGACAGCCTCTATGACAGATACGCAGTATTTT. Translating it yields CSARDPGTASMTDTQYF.

This clonotype was recorded many times. The J gene is TRBJ2-7, the V gene TRBV12-3 or TRBV12-4; D is possibly TRBD1 (6 bases). V was trimmed by 3 bases and J by 3 bases, leaving 9 bases between them. CDR3 size: 13 residues. CDR3 region: CASSFGQNYEQYF. The CDR3 coding sequence is TGTGCCAGCAGTTTCGGACAGAACTACGAGCAGTACTTC.

This clonotype was seen more than once but under ten times. The chain carries TRBV14 and TRBJ2-1, with D perhaps given as TRBD1 or TRBD2 (5 bases each). Germline CDR1 reads SGHDN; CDR2 reads FVKESK. This CDR3 comprises 17 residues. Trimming shortened V by 1 base and J by 3 bases, and 16 bases separated the two germline ends. The CDR3 DNA follows: TGTGCCAGCAGCCAAGGGGTCCCGGGGACCTTCTACAATGAGCAGTTCTTC. The encoded protein is CASSQGVPGTFYNEQFF.

This clonotype has more than one count but fewer than ten. This chain links TRBV7-2 with TRBJ2-1; TRBD1 matches 8 bases. The CDR3 has 15 residues. Germline V gene data show CDR1 as SGHTA and CDR2 as FQGNSA. Trimming took 5 bases from V and 6 from J; bases not matched to a gene: 9. Written as DNA, the CDR3 is TGTGCCAGCAGCCCCCAGGACAGGGCCCCCAATGAGCAGTTCTTC. This codes for CASSPQDRAPNEQFF.

This chain joins TRBV20-1 and TRBJ2-3; TRBD2 agrees at 12 bases. CDR3 length: 17 amino acids. Germline V gene sequence: CDR1 DFQATT, CDR2 SNEGSKA (reference sequence). The V gene end was trimmed by 3 bases and the J gene end by 0 bases; junction bases not matched to a gene: 7. Written as DNA, the CDR3 is TGCAGTGCTAGTCCCAGACTAGCGGGAGCTAGCACAGATACGCAGTATTTT. Protein sequence: CSASPRLAGASTDTQYF.

This clonotype was detected only a few times. V is TRBV4-3 and J is TRBJ1-4; D perhaps matches TRBD1 (5 bases). The germline V gene has CDR1 LGHNA and CDR2 YSLEER. V dropped 2 bases and J dropped 0 bases, with 16 bases sitting between them. The CDR3 consists of 18 residues. CDR3: CASSQKQATLSTNEKLFF. The DNA for the CDR3 is TGCGCCAGCAGCCAAAAACAGGCCACGCTATCAACTAATGAAAAACTGTTTTTT.

This clonotype has at least ten counts. This chain connects TRBV6-2 or TRBV6-3 to TRBJ2-7; tentatively, D is TRBD2 (7 bases). The CDR3 spans 12 residues. Germline assignment: CDR1 MNHEY and CDR2 SVGEGT. Between the trimmed V and J ends, which lost 8 bases and 3 bases, there was a span of 11 bases. In nucleotides, the CDR3 is TGTGCCAGCGGGGAGGGGGGCTACGAGCAGTACGTC. This encodes CASGEGGYEQYV.